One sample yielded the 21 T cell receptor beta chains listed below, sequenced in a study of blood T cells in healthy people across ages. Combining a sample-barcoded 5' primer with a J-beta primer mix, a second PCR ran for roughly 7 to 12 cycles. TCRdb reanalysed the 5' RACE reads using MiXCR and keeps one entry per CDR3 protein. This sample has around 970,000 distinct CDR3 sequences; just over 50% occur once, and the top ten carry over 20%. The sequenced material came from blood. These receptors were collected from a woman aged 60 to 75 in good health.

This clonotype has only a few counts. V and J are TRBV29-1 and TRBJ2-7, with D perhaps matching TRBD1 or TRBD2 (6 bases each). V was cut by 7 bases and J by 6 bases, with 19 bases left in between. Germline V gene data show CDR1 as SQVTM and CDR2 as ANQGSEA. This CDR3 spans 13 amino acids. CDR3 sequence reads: CSAEGGLFREQYF. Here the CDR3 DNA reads TGCAGCGCCGAAGGGGGACTCTTTCGCGAGCAGTACTTC.

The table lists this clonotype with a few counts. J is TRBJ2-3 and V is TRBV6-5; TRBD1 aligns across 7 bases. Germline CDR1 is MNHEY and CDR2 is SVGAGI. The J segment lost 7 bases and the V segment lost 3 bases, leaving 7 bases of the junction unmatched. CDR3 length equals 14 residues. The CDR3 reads CASSYYRDSHTQYF. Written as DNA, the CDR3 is TGTGCCAGCAGTTATTACCGGGACAGCCATACGCAGTATTTT.

This CDR3 reads CASSQEGLGPNEQFF. The CDR3 coding sequence is TGTGCCAGCAGCCAAGAAGGACTAGGACCCAATGAGCAGTTCTTC. The rearrangement links TRBV3-1 to TRBJ2-1; 7 bases are a match to TRBD2. V lost 0 bases and J lost 6; bases outside the gene matches: 5. This CDR3 has 15 residues. The germline gives CDR1 LGHDT, CDR2 YNNKEL (reference sequence).

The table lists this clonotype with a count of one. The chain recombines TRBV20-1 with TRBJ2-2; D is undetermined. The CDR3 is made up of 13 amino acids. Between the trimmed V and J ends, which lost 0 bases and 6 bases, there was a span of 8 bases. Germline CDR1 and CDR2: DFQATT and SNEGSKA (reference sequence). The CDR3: CSARDATAGELFF. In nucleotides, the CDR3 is TGCAGTGCTAGAGACGCGACGGCCGGGGAGCTGTTTTTT.

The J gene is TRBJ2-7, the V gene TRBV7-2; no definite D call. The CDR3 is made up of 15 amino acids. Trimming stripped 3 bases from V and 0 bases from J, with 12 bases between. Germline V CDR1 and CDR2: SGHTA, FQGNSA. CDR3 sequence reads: CASSFGIGGSYEQYF. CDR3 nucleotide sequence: TGTGCCAGCAGCTTCGGTATAGGTGGCTCCTACGAGCAGTACTTC.

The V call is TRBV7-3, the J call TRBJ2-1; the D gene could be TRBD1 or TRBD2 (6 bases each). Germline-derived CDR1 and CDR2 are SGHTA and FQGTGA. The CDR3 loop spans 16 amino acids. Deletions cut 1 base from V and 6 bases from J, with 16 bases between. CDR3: CASSLKGGGRGNEQFF. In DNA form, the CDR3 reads TGTGCCAGCAGCTTAAAAGGTGGGGGGCGTGGCAATGAGCAGTTCTTC.

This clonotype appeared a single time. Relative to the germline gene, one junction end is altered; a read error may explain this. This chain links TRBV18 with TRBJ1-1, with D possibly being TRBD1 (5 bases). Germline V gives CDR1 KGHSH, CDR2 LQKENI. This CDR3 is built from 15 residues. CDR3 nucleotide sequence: TGTGCCAGCTCACCATCAGGGATTGGAAACACTAAAGCTTTCTTT. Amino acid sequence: CASSPSGIGNTKAFF.

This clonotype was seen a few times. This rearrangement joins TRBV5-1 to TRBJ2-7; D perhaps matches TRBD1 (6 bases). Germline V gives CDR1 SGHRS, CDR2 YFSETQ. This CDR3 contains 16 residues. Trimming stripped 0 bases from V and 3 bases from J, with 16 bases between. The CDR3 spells CASSLGVQGPLYEQYF. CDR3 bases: TGCGCCAGCAGCTTGGGCGTACAGGGCCCTCTCTACGAGCAGTACTTC.

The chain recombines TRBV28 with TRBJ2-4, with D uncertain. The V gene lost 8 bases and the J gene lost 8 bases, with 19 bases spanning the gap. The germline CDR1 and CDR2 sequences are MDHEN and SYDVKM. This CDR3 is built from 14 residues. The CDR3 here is CASRDTAASYIQYF. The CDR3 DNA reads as TGTGCCAGCCGTGATACCGCTGCGTCGTACATTCAGTACTTC.

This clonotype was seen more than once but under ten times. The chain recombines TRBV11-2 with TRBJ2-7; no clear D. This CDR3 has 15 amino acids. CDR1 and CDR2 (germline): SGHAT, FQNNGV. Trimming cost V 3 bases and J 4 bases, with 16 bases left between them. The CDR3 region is CASSFGQAQIYEQYF. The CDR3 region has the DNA TGTGCCAGCAGCTTTGGGCAGGCCCAAATATACGAGCAGTACTTC.

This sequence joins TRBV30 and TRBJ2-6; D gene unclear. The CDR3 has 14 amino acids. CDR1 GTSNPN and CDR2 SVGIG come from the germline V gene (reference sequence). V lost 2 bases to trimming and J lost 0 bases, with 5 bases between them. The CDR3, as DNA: TGTGCCTGGAGTAGAGGCTCTGGGGCCAACGTCCTGACTTTC. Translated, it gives CAWSRGSGANVLTF. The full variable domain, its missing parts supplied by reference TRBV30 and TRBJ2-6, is SQTIHQWPATLVQPVGSPLSLECTVEGTSNPNLYWYRQAAGRGLQLLFYSVGIGQISSEVPQNLSASRPQDRQFILSSKKLLLSDSGFYLCAWSRGSGANVLTFGAGSRLTVL.

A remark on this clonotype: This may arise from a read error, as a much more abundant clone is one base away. The CDR3, as DNA: TGTGCCAGCAGCCAAGATATAATCGACATTCAGTACTTC. The encoded protein is CASSQDIIDIQYF. This chain connects TRBV3-1 to TRBJ2-4; D unclear. The V gene lost 0 bases and the J gene lost 8 bases, with 8 bases spanning the gap. Germline CDR1 reads LGHDT; CDR2 reads YNNKEL (reference sequence). The CDR3 length is 13 residues.

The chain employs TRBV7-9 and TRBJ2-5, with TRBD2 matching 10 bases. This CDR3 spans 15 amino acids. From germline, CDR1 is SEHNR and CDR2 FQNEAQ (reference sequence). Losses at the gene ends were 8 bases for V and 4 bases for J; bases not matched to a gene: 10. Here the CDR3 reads CASSWSSGRRETQYF. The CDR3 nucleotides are TGTGCCAGCTCCTGGAGTAGCGGGAGGAGAGAGACCCAGTACTTC.

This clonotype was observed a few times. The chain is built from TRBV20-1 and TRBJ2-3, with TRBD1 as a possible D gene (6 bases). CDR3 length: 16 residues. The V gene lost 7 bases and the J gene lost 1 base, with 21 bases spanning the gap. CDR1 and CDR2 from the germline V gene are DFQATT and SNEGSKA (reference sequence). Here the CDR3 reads CSGTTAGKGGTDTQYF. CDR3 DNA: TGCAGTGGCACGACTGCAGGAAAGGGGGGCACAGATACGCAGTATTTT.

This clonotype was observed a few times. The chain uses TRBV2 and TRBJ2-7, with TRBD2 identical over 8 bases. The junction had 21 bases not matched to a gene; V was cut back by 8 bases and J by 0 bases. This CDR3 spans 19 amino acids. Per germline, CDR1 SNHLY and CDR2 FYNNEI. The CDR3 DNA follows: TGTGCCAGCTCCGAATCGGGAATTCTGGCGGGAGGAGTCTCCTACGAGCAGTACTTC. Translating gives CASSESGILAGGVSYEQYF.

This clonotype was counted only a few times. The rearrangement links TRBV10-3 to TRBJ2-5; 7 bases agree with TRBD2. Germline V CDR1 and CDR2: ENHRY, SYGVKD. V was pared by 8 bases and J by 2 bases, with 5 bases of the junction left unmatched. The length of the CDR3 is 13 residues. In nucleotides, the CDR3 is TGTGCCATCGGTCTAGCGGATCAAGAGACCCAGTACTTC. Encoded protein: CAIGLADQETQYF.

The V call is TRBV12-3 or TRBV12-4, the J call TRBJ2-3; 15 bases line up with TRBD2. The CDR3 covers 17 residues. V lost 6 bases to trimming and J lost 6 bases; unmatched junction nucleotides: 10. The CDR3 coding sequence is TGTGCCAGCAGCTCGGGACTAGCGGGAGGAACGAGCGATACGCAGTATTTT. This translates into CASSSGLAGGTSDTQYF.

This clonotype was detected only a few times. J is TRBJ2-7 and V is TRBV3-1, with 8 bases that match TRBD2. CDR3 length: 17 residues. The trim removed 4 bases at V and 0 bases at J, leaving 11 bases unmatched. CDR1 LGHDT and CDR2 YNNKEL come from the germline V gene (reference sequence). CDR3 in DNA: TGTGCCAGCAGCCCAGTACCGGGACTAGAATCCTCCTACGAGCAGTACTTC. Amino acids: CASSPVPGLESSYEQYF.

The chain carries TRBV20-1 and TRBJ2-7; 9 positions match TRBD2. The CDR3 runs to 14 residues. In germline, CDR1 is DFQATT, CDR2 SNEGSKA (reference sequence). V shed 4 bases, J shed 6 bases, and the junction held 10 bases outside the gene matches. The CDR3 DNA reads TGCAGTGCTAAACGTCCGGGACTAGCAAGCGAGCAGTACTTC. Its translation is CSAKRPGLASEQYF.

CDR3 nucleotide sequence: TGCAGTGCTAGAGAGGGGACGCAGAATTACGAGCAGTACTTC. This sequence encodes CSAREGTQNYEQYF. The chain links TRBV20-1 to TRBJ2-7, with D perhaps assigned TRBD1 or TRBD2 (5 bases each). V dropped 0 bases and J dropped 4 bases, with 13 bases sitting between them. This CDR3 has 14 amino acids. The germline V gene has CDR1 DFQATT and CDR2 SNEGSKA (reference sequence).

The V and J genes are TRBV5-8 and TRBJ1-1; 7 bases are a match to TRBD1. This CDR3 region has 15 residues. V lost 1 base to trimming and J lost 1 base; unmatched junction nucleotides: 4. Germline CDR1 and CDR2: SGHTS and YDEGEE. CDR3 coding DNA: TGTGCCAGCAGCTTGTCGGCAGGGGGGAACACTGAAGCTTTCTTT. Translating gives CASSLSAGGNTEAFF.